These 30 T cell receptor beta chains were all obtained from the same sample, sequenced in a study of blood T cell repertoires in COVID-19. The table came from immunoSEQ multiplex PCR; TCRdb's copy has only in-frame clones and leaves some out. The sample records hundreds of thousands of clones, about 83% being singletons. Sequencing used PBMCs or T cells enriched from blood (not recorded which). These receptors originate from a woman aged 50 to 60 who had recovered from COVID-19.

The chain employs TRBV7-9 and TRBJ1-5, with D tentatively TRBD1 (6 bases). V lost 9 bases and J lost 8, with 17 bases in between. The CDR3 consists of 13 residues. CDR1 and CDR2 from the germline V gene are SEHNR and FQNEAQ (reference sequence). The CDR3 region has the DNA TGTGCCAGTTCCTCAGGGGCTCGGGAGCCCCAGCATTTT. This sequence encodes CASSSGAREPQHF.

The V and J genes are TRBV5-1 and TRBJ1-3; no definite D call. The V and J ends lost 3 bases and 3 bases respectively, with 13 bases between them. Germline CDR1 is SGHRS and CDR2 is YFSETQ. The CDR3 extends over 15 amino acids. CDR3 bases: TGCGCCAGCAGCTCTGCGAGCGCCCTTGGAAACACCATATATTTT. It specifies CASSSASALGNTIYF.

This rearrangement joins TRBV7-9 to TRBJ2-1, with TRBD1 matching over 8 bases. Unmatched junction bases numbered 9, after V lost 5 bases and J lost 6 bases. CDR1 SEHNR and CDR2 FQNEAQ come from the germline V gene (reference sequence). The CDR3 spans 15 residues. CDR3 DNA sequence: TGTGCCAGCAGCAGACCGGGACAGGCTTCCAATGAGCAGTTCTTC. Translated: CASSRPGQASNEQFF.

This sequence joins TRBV10-3 and TRBJ2-5, with TRBD2 matching over 7 bases. Trimming took 0 bases from V and 5 from J; bases not matched to a gene: 6. The CDR3 has 15 amino acids. Germline CDR1 reads ENHRY; CDR2 reads SYGVKD. The DNA of the CDR3 is TGTGCCATCAGTGAGTCCGGGGGGAAAGGGGAGACCCAGTACTTC. Protein sequence: CAISESGGKGETQYF.

About this clone: The germline gene is not matched at one end of the junction; a read error may be the cause. This rearrangement joins TRBV29-1 to TRBJ1-1, with D perhaps matching TRBD1 (6 bases). Germline CDR1 is SQVTM and CDR2 is ANQGSEA. This CDR3 is built from 12 residues. The CDR3 loop is CSAEERTAEAFF. In DNA, the CDR3 is TGCAGCGCTGAAGAGCGGACAGCTGAAGCTTTCTTT. Together with reference TRBV29-1 and TRBJ1-1, the CDR3 gives the full variable domain: SAVISQKPSRDICQRGTSLTIQCQVDSQVTMMFWYRQQPGQSLTLIATANQGSEATYESGFVIDKFPISRPNLTFSTLTVSNMSPEDSSIYLCSAEERTAEAFFGQGTRLTVV.

This clone was seen just once. V gene TRBV4-3 combines with J gene TRBJ2-1, with TRBD2 matching over 8 bases. J gave up 2 bases and V 1 base, and 1 base lay outside the gene matches. This CDR3 has 15 amino acids. Germline CDR1 and CDR2: LGHNA and YSLEER. The CDR3 here is CASSQAREAYNEQFF. CDR3 nucleotide sequence: TGCGCCAGCAGCCAAGCGCGGGAGGCCTACAATGAGCAGTTCTTC.

V is TRBV27 and J is TRBJ2-7; the match to TRBD2 covers 7 bases. Germline V CDR1 and CDR2: MNHEY, SMNVEV (reference sequence). The V segment lost 7 bases and the J segment 0 bases; nucleotides outside the gene matches: 9. The CDR3 runs 15 residues. The CDR3 nucleotides read TGTGCCAGCACCTCGTTGCGGGGGATCTCCTACGAGCAGTACTTC. Amino acids: CASTSLRGISYEQYF.

This rearrangement joins TRBV2 to TRBJ2-1, with 10 bases matching TRBD2. Germline loops: CDR1 SNHLY, CDR2 FYNNEI. V was pared by 6 bases and J by 15 bases, with 8 bases of the junction left unmatched. The CDR3 is made up of 12 amino acids. CDR3 in DNA: TGTGCCAGCAGCCAAAGGACTAGCGGAGGGTTCTTC. This translates into CASSQRTSGGFF.

The chain recombines TRBV12-2 with TRBJ1-2; the tabulated D call, TRBD1, remains unverified against the DNA. TRBV12-2 is listed as a pseudogene. The CDR3 is made up of 15 amino acids. Written as DNA, the CDR3 is TGTGCAAGTCGCCACCGACAGGGGGCCTCCTATGGCTACACCTTC. It is translated as CASRHRQGASYGYTF.

The chain links TRBV6-5 to TRBJ2-2; D uncertain. Germline CDR1 is MNHEY and CDR2 is SVGAGI. V was clipped by 6 bases and J by 4 bases, with 6 bases between them. This CDR3 spans 12 amino acids. DNA for the CDR3: TGTGCCAGCAGAACGGGCACCGGGGAGCTGTTTTTT. Protein product: CASRTGTGELFF.

A remark on this clone: This CDR3 is also generated by other DNA sequences in the sample. The chain uses TRBV18 and TRBJ2-7; TRBD1 aligns across 8 bases. V lost 6 bases to trimming and J lost 0 bases; unmatched junction nucleotides: 4. CDR1 and CDR2 from the germline V gene are KGHSH and LQKENI. The CDR3 is 14 residues long. As DNA, the CDR3 is TGTGCCAGCTCCCTGACAGGGGACTCCTACGAGCAGTACTTC. Translated, it gives CASSLTGDSYEQYF.

This clone was recorded once. The V and J genes are TRBV7-9 and TRBJ2-7; 9 bases match TRBD1. CDR3 length: 14 residues. Germline CDR1 is SEHNR and CDR2 is FQNEAQ (reference sequence). The junction had 5 bases not matched to a gene; V was cut back by 5 bases and J by 3 bases. The CDR3 bases are TGTGCCAGCAGCGCTACGGGACAGGGCTACGAGCAGTACTTC. It translates to CASSATGQGYEQYF.

The chain uses TRBV27 and TRBJ1-5; D may be TRBD1 (6 bases). V gave up 3 bases and J gave up 2 bases, with 11 bases separating them. CDR1 and CDR2 from the germline V gene are MNHEY and SMNVEV (reference sequence). This CDR3 comprises 15 residues. The CDR3: CASSLRGGGNQPQHF. CDR3 DNA: TGTGCCAGCAGTTTGAGGGGGGGCGGCAATCAGCCCCAGCATTTT.

The rearrangement joins TRBV7-3 to TRBJ2-3, with 12 positions matching TRBD2. The CDR3 is 18 residues long. The junction had 6 bases not matched to a gene; V was cut back by 0 bases and J by 2 bases. Germline assignment: CDR1 SGHTA and CDR2 FQGTGA. CDR3 in amino acids: CASSLTQWTSGNTDTQYF. The CDR3 DNA sequence: TGTGCCAGCAGCTTAACTCAATGGACTAGCGGGAACACAGATACGCAGTATTTT.

This clone has just a few counts. The chain carries TRBV28 and TRBJ1-1, with D possibly being TRBD1 (6 bases). The germline CDR1 and CDR2 sequences are MDHEN and SYDVKM. The CDR3 length is 17 residues. Deletions cut 7 bases from V and 1 base from J, with 22 bases between. The CDR3 here is CASIPGPTWGPNTEAFF. DNA for the CDR3: TGTGCCAGCATCCCCGGGCCCACATGGGGGCCGAACACTGAAGCTTTCTTT.

This rearrangement joins TRBV27 to TRBJ1-6; tentatively, D is TRBD1 (5 bases). This CDR3 region has 11 residues. The germline V gene has CDR1 MNHEY and CDR2 SMNVEV (reference sequence). Deletions cut 3 bases from V and 17 bases from J, with 11 bases between. The CDR3 here is CASSFQGSIHF. CDR3 nucleotides: TGTGCCAGCAGTTTCCAGGGATCTATCCACTTT.

This sequence joins TRBV6-5 and TRBJ2-2, with 7 bases identical to TRBD1. The CDR3 loop spans 14 amino acids. Per germline, CDR1 MNHEY and CDR2 SVGAGI. Trimming cost V 6 bases and J 5 bases; bases outside gene matches: 6. The CDR3 coding sequence is TGTGCCAGCAGACGCAAGGGGGCTACCGGGGAGCTGTTTTTT. It codes for CASRRKGATGELFF.

The chain employs TRBV9 and TRBJ1-2; TRBD1 aligns across 7 bases. The V and J ends lost 3 bases and 3 bases, in that order; junction bases with no gene match: 2. Germline loops: CDR1 SGDLS, CDR2 YYNGEE. This CDR3 spans 13 amino acids. The CDR3 is CASSAGQDYGYTF. The CDR3 DNA follows: TGTGCCAGCAGCGCCGGACAGGACTATGGCTACACCTTC.

In this sample, this clone turned up many times. The sample carries other DNA sequences with the same CDR3. The gene calls are TRBV27 and TRBJ1-5, with 9 bases fitting TRBD1. The junction had 6 bases not matched to a gene; V was cut back by 5 bases and J by 7 bases. Germline CDR1 reads MNHEY; CDR2 reads SMNVEV (reference sequence). The CDR3 is 14 residues long. CDR3 nucleotide sequence: TGTGCCAGCAGTCCGGGACAGGGAGGGCAGCCCCAGCATTTT. It is translated as CASSPGQGGQPQHF.

The V call is TRBV30, the J call TRBJ1-5; no clear D gene. The CDR3 totals 14 residues. The germline CDR1 and CDR2 sequences are GTSNPN and SVGIG (reference sequence). The ends were cut back, 0 bases at V and 0 bases at J, with 6 bases in the middle. CDR3 residues: CAWSVPNSNQPQHF. CDR3 nucleotides: TGTGCCTGGAGTGTCCCTAATAGCAATCAGCCCCAGCATTTT.

The CDR3 protein is CASSIGWANMVGEQYF. CDR3 nucleotide sequence: TGTGCCAGTAGTATAGGGTGGGCCAATATGGTTGGCGAGCAGTACTTC. The V call is TRBV19, the J call TRBJ2-7; no clear D gene. Germline V gives CDR1 LNHDA, CDR2 SQIVND (reference sequence). The CDR3 runs to 16 residues. The germline V and J ends were trimmed by 1 base and 6 bases, with 19 bases remaining between them.

The chain combines TRBV5-5 with TRBJ2-7; 9 bases line up with TRBD2. Germline V gene lookup returns CDR1 SGHKS and CDR2 YYEKEE (reference sequence). CDR3 length: 14 residues. The trim removed 2 bases at V and 4 bases at J, leaving 4 bases unmatched. CDR3: CASSLIAGEYEQYF. Here the CDR3 DNA reads TGTGCCAGCAGCTTAATAGCGGGAGAGTACGAGCAGTACTTC.

This chain joins TRBV7-3 and TRBJ2-5; 11 positions match TRBD2. Germline V gene lookup returns CDR1 SGHTA and CDR2 FQGTGA. V shed 5 bases, J shed 5 bases, and the junction held 7 bases outside the gene matches. The CDR3 is made up of 15 amino acids. The DNA of the CDR3 is TGTGCCAGCAGCGTAGCGGGGGGGCTGTTTGAGACCCAGTACTTC. Amino acids: CASSVAGGLFETQYF.

The chain links TRBV6-5 to TRBJ1-1; D is possibly TRBD1 (6 bases). The CDR3 has 15 residues. Germline CDR1 MNHEY, CDR2 SVGAGI. V was pared by 2 bases and J by 1 base, with 11 bases between. The CDR3: CASSYRQAKNTEAFF. The DNA of the CDR3 is TGTGCCAGCAGTTACCGACAGGCCAAGAACACTGAAGCTTTCTTT.

The chain uses TRBV5-8 and TRBJ2-3; 8 bases agree with TRBD2. The germline V gene has CDR1 SGHTS and CDR2 YDEGEE. The length of the CDR3 is 16 residues. The J segment lost 0 bases and the V segment lost 3 bases, leaving 6 bases of the junction unmatched. The DNA of the CDR3 is TGTGCCAGCAGCTCGGGGGGGGGCCCCAGCACAGATACGCAGTATTTT. Translated, it gives CASSSGGGPSTDTQYF.

The chain recombines TRBV15 with TRBJ1-2; TRBD1 is a possible D gene (5 bases). CDR3 length equals 14 residues. CDR1 and CDR2 from the germline V gene are LNHNV and YYDKDF (reference sequence). Trimming removed 4 bases at V and 5 bases at J, with 14 bases between. The CDR3 loop is CATSMEIAGYGYTF. The CDR3 coding sequence is TGTGCCACCAGCATGGAGATTGCAGGGTATGGCTACACCTTC.

The chain has TRBV7-9 and TRBJ2-3, with D possibly matching TRBD2 (5 bases). In germline, CDR1 is SEHNR, CDR2 FQNEAQ (reference sequence). Trimming cost V 0 bases and J 3 bases, with 13 bases left between them. This CDR3 spans 16 amino acids. CDR3 DNA sequence: TGTGCCAGCAGCTTAGCGCGCGGCAGAGGGACAGATACGCAGTATTTT. Amino acids: CASSLARGRGTDTQYF.

This sequence joins TRBV18 and TRBJ1-1; D is ambiguous. Germline lookup yields CDR1 KGHSH and CDR2 LQKENI. The V and J ends lost 2 bases and 10 bases respectively, with 11 bases between them. The CDR3 is 12 residues long. CDR3 nucleotides: TGTGCCAGCTCACCATACGGGGAGCGAGCTTTCTTT. Amino acid sequence: CASSPYGERAFF.

This chain uses TRBV2 with TRBJ1-6; 7 bases map to TRBD1. The V gene's germline CDR1 is SNHLY and CDR2 FYNNEI. This CDR3 is 13 amino acids long. With 7 bases clipped from V and 7 bases from J, the junction kept 4 bases outside the gene matches. The DNA of the CDR3 is TGTGCCAGCACCGGGACAGCCAATTCACCCCTCCACTTT. Translated, it gives CASTGTANSPLHF.

This chain links TRBV4-1 with TRBJ2-3; 12 positions agree with TRBD2. The CDR3 contains 21 residues. From germline, CDR1 is MGHRA and CDR2 YSYEKL. The V and J ends lost 4 bases and 3 bases, in that order; junction bases with no gene match: 20. The CDR3 coding sequence is TGCGCCAGCAGCCCAAGGGGTACGACTAGCGGGGGCCGGGCGCGAACAGATACGCAGTATTTT. Protein sequence: CASSPRGTTSGGRARTDTQYF.